Listed here are 27 T cell receptor beta chains from one sample, sequenced in a study of identical twins. One entry per CDR3 protein results from TCRdb running MiXCR on the 5' RACE reads. This table has roughly 720,000 distinct CDR3 sequences, about 20% appearing once. The same data also went into a second study, on T cells expressing NK-cell markers.

What was sequenced was PBMCs. Receptors originate from a woman younger than 35 in good health.

The V call is TRBV2, the J call TRBJ2-7; the D is unclear. Germline CDR1 SNHLY, CDR2 FYNNEI. Trimming shortened V by 7 bases and J by 1 base, and 20 bases separated the two germline ends. This CDR3 is built from 16 residues. CDR3 DNA: TGTGCCAGCACCCATTTGACAAGGGCCAAGTCCTACGAGCAGTACTTC. As protein: CASTHLTRAKSYEQYF. Based on the CDR3 plus reference TRBV2 and TRBJ2-7, the full variable domain is EPEVTQTPSHQVTQMGQEVILRCVPISNHLYFYWYRQILGQKVEFLVSFYNNEISEKSEIFDDQFSVERPDGSNFTLKIRSTKLEDSAMYFCASTHLTRAKSYEQYFGPGTRLTVT.

This clonotype was seen a handful of times. CDR3 region: CASSLLNSGSGDTQYF. DNA for the CDR3: TGTGCCAGCAGCTTGCTCAACAGCGGCTCCGGAGATACGCAGTATTTT. The chain has TRBV14 and TRBJ2-3, with TRBD2 as a possible D gene (5 bases). CDR1 SGHDN and CDR2 FVKESK come from the germline V gene. The CDR3 is made up of 16 amino acids. The V and J ends lost 5 bases and 5 bases respectively, with 20 bases between them.

The table lists this clonotype with a few counts. The chain recombines TRBV12-3 or TRBV12-4 with TRBJ2-3; 10 nucleotides align to TRBD2. CDR3 size: 16 residues. The junction had 7 bases not matched to a gene; V was cut back by 2 bases and J by 5 bases. Here the CDR3 DNA reads TGTGCCAGCAGTTTATTTAGCGGGAGGTCGGGAGATACGCAGTATTTT. Amino acid sequence: CASSLFSGRSGDTQYF.

This clonotype was found a few times. The V call is TRBV6-1, the J call TRBJ2-7; 8 nucleotides match TRBD1. The CDR3 loop spans 14 amino acids. Germline V gene lookup returns CDR1 MNHNS and CDR2 SASEGT. The junction had 10 bases not matched to a gene; V was cut back by 6 bases and J by 6 bases. In DNA form, the CDR3 reads TGTGCCAGCAGCCCTCGGACAGGGACGAGCGAGCAGTACTTC. Its protein is CASSPRTGTSEQYF.

This clonotype has just a few counts. V usage is TRBV6-1 and J usage is TRBJ2-1, with 7 bases lining up with TRBD1. Per germline, CDR1 MNHNS and CDR2 SASEGT. V was pared by 11 bases and J by 0 bases, with 7 bases of the junction left unmatched. This CDR3 has 14 residues. The CDR3 region is CACRRDSSYNEQFF. CDR3 nucleotides: TGTGCCTGCCGCCGGGACAGCTCCTACAATGAGCAGTTCTTC.

The CDR3 is CASSPPGTSREQYF. The CDR3 DNA is TGTGCCAGCTCACCGCCTGGGACTTCTCGCGAGCAGTACTTC. The chain joins TRBV18 to TRBJ2-7, with D tentatively TRBD2 (6 bases). The germline V gene encodes CDR1 KGHSH and CDR2 LQKENI. This CDR3 region has 14 residues. Trimming took off 3 bases at V and 6 bases at J, with 15 bases between the two ends. Full variable domain (remainder filled in from reference TRBV18 and TRBJ2-7): NAGVMQNPRHLVRRRGQEARLRCSPMKGHSHVYWYRQLPEEGLKFMVYLQKENIIDESGMPKERFSAEFPKEGPSILRIQQVVRGDSAAYFCASSPPGTSREQYFGPGTRLTVT.

At least ten counts were recorded for this clonotype. The J gene is TRBJ2-3, the V gene TRBV4-3, with 9 bases matching TRBD2. The CDR3 spans 14 residues. J lost 4 bases, V lost 4 bases, and 3 bases had no gene match. Per the germline V gene, CDR1 is LGHNA and CDR2 is YSLEER. CDR3 region: CASSLAGAADTQYF. CDR3 in DNA: TGCGCCAGCAGCCTAGCGGGAGCGGCAGATACGCAGTATTTT.

V gene TRBV11-2 combines with J gene TRBJ2-1, with TRBD2 matching over 10 bases. The germline gives CDR1 SGHAT, CDR2 FQNNGV. Unmatched junction bases numbered 8, after V lost 1 base and J lost 5 bases. The CDR3 has 17 amino acids. CDR3 sequence reads: CASSLGGLAGAHNEQFF. The CDR3 nucleotides are TGTGCCAGCAGCTTAGGTGGCCTAGCGGGAGCCCACAATGAGCAGTTCTTC. The variable domain in full, completed from reference TRBV11-2 and TRBJ2-1, reads EAGVAQSPRYKIIEKRQSVAFWCNPISGHATLYWYQQILGQGPKLLIQFQNNGVVDDSQLPKDRFSAERLKGVDSTLKIQPAKLEDSAVYLCASSLGGLAGAHNEQFFGPGTRLTVL.

The CDR3: CASSLVRVSEAFF. DNA of the CDR3: TGTGCCAGCAGCTTAGTCAGGGTCTCTGAAGCTTTCTTT. The chain carries TRBV11-3 and TRBJ1-1; TRBD1 might be the D (5 bases). This CDR3 is built from 13 residues. Per germline, CDR1 SGHNT and CDR2 YENEEA. The V end lost 1 base, the J end lost 6 bases, and 9 bases lay between the germline ends.

The chain combines TRBV20-1 with TRBJ2-6; D uncertain. V lost 6 bases and J 6 bases, leaving 15 bases between the germline ends. The length of the CDR3 is 14 residues. The germline V gene has CDR1 DFQATT and CDR2 SNEGSKA (reference sequence). The CDR3 DNA is TGCAGTGCGCACTCAGACCCACAGGCCAACGTCCTGACTTTC. Its protein is CSAHSDPQANVLTF.

CDR3 sequence reads: CASAPGQGNEQYF. CDR3 nucleotides: TGTGCCAGTGCCCCCGGACAGGGTAACGAGCAGTACTTC. V is TRBV19 and J is TRBJ2-7; TRBD1 agrees at 8 bases. V trimming: 8 bases; J trimming: 5 bases; junction bases outside the gene matches: 8. The CDR3 totals 13 residues. CDR1 LNHDA and CDR2 SQIVND come from the germline V gene (reference sequence). Full variable domain (outside the CDR3, taken from reference TRBV19 and TRBJ2-7): DGGITQSPKYLFRKEGQNVTLSCEQNLNHDAMYWYRQDPGQGLRLIYYSQIVNDFQKGDIAEGYSVSREKKESFPLTVTSAQKNPTAFYLCASAPGQGNEQYFGPGTRLTVT.

This clonotype was seen more than once but under ten times. V is TRBV2 and J is TRBJ1-5, with 7 positions matching TRBD1. Germline trimming cut 4 bases from V and 4 bases from J; bases unmatched to any gene: 4. In germline, CDR1 is SNHLY, CDR2 FYNNEI. The CDR3 length is 14 residues. CDR3 protein: CASSALTGNQPQHF. For the CDR3, the DNA is TGTGCCAGCAGTGCCTTGACAGGGAATCAGCCCCAGCATTTT.

This clonotype has only a few counts. V is TRBV20-1 and J is TRBJ2-7; 7 bases align to TRBD1. Germline loops: CDR1 DFQATT, CDR2 SNEGSKA (reference sequence). V gave up 5 bases and J gave up 3 bases; unmatched junction bases: 4. The CDR3 is 12 residues long. The CDR3 reads CSARRQGYEQYF. As DNA, the CDR3 is TGCAGTGCTCGACGACAGGGCTACGAGCAGTACTTC.

This clonotype has just a few counts. The chain recombines TRBV9 with TRBJ2-3; TRBD1 aligns across 8 bases. Germline V gene sequence: CDR1 SGDLS, CDR2 YYNGEE. The CDR3 runs 14 residues. V trimming: 3 bases; J trimming: 4 bases; junction bases outside the gene matches: 4. The chain's CDR3 is CASSGRGLADTQYF. CDR3 nucleotides: TGTGCCAGCAGCGGCAGGGGGCTCGCAGATACGCAGTATTTT.

V usage is TRBV25-1 and J usage is TRBJ1-1; possible D gene TRBD1, 6 bases. CDR3 length: 14 amino acids. V gave up 7 bases and J gave up 8 bases, with 20 bases separating them. The V gene's germline CDR1 is MGHDK and CDR2 SYGVNS. The chain's CDR3 is CASIRPGGAGEAFF. CDR3 sequence (DNA): TGTGCCAGCATACGCCCTGGGGGGGCCGGAGAAGCTTTCTTT.

V gene TRBV7-6 combines with J gene TRBJ1-5; no definite D call. The CDR3 runs to 17 residues. The germline gives CDR1 SGHVS, CDR2 FNYEAQ. V was clipped by 1 base and J by 1 base, with 14 bases between them. The CDR3 DNA reads as TGTGCCAGCAGCTTAGGAGCGGGGTGGTCGAGCAATCAGCCCCAGCATTTT. Encoded protein: CASSLGAGWSSNQPQHF.

The gene calls are TRBV29-1 and TRBJ2-5; D gene ambiguous. CDR1 is SQVTM, CDR2 ANQGSEA, per germline. V lost 4 bases to trimming and J lost 5 bases, with 11 bases between them. The CDR3 covers 12 residues. The CDR3 protein is CSVAWGLETQYF. The CDR3 bases are TGCAGCGTTGCATGGGGATTGGAGACCCAGTACTTC.

This clonotype was observed a single time. The chain combines TRBV3-1 with TRBJ2-7; D might be TRBD2 (5 bases). This CDR3 contains 15 residues. Trimming cost V 0 bases and J 0 bases, with 9 bases left between them. CDR1 is LGHDT and CDR2 is YNNKEL in the germline V gene (reference sequence). The CDR3, as DNA: TGTGCCAGCAGCCAAGATGGCCGGGGCTCCTACGAGCAGTACTTC. Protein: CASSQDGRGSYEQYF.

The chain joins TRBV7-9 to TRBJ2-1, with 10 positions matching TRBD2. Germline loops: CDR1 SEHNR, CDR2 FQNEAQ (reference sequence). The CDR3 contains 16 residues. Unmatched junction bases numbered 4, after V lost 2 bases and J lost 3 bases. The CDR3 reads CASSLSPSGGYNEQFF. CDR3 bases: TGTGCCAGCAGCTTATCGCCTAGCGGGGGCTACAATGAGCAGTTCTTC. Full variable domain (outside the CDR3, taken from reference TRBV7-9 and TRBJ2-1): DTGVSQNPRHKITKRGQNVTFRCDPISEHNRLYWYRQTLGQGPEFLTYFQNEAQLEKSRLLSDRFSAERPKGSFSTLEIQRTEQGDSAMYLCASSLSPSGGYNEQFFGPGTRLTVL.

The chain's CDR3 is CSAMTPPSTDTQYF. CDR3 DNA sequence: TGCAGTGCCATGACTCCTCCTAGCACAGATACGCAGTATTTT. The rearrangement uses TRBV20-1 and TRBJ2-3; D is undetermined. V was pared by 6 bases and J by 0 bases, with 13 bases between. Germline V gene lookup returns CDR1 DFQATT and CDR2 SNEGSKA (reference sequence). This CDR3 is built from 14 residues.

This clonotype has just a few counts. V gene TRBV6-1 combines with J gene TRBJ1-1; D is unresolved. V was clipped by 10 bases and J by 2 bases, with 14 bases between them. This CDR3 comprises 13 residues. CDR1 is MNHNS and CDR2 is SASEGT in the germline V gene. The CDR3 protein is CATWRQRNTEAFF. CDR3 sequence (DNA): TGTGCCACCTGGAGGCAGAGAAACACTGAAGCTTTCTTT.

This clonotype was observed a handful of times. The chain employs TRBV7-9 and TRBJ2-1; TRBD1 might be the D (6 bases). Germline-derived CDR1 and CDR2 are SEHNR and FQNEAQ (reference sequence). Trimming took off 1 base at V and 8 bases at J, with 9 bases between the two ends. The CDR3 loop spans 13 amino acids. For the CDR3, the DNA is TGTGCCAGCAGCTTAGGACAGGCCGATGAGCAGTTCTTC. Translated: CASSLGQADEQFF.

J is TRBJ2-3 and V is TRBV15, with 7 bases lining up with TRBD2. Germline values: CDR1 LNHNV, CDR2 YYDKDF (reference sequence). The CDR3 extends over 16 amino acids. J gave up 7 bases and V 0 bases, and 10 bases lay outside the gene matches. CDR3 in DNA: TGTGCCACCAGCAGAGAGCGGGAGAGAGAGAGGCATACGCAGTATTTT. This encodes CATSRERERERHTQYF.

This clonotype has just a few counts. The rearrangement joins TRBV20-1 to TRBJ1-1, with a weak D call TRBD1 (6 bases). The CDR3 is 11 residues long. Germline V CDR1 and CDR2: DFQATT, SNEGSKA (reference sequence). The V end lost 2 bases, the J end lost 9 bases, and 10 bases lay between the germline ends. The CDR3 DNA sequence: TGCAGTGCTAGACAGGGGAACAAAGCTTTCTTT. Its translation is CSARQGNKAFF.

CDR3 DNA sequence: TGTGCCAGCCATAGCGGGAGCCCCTACAATGAGCAGTTCTTC. Protein product: CASHSGSPYNEQFF. The V gene is TRBV7-9, the J gene TRBJ2-1; 9 bases match TRBD2. The V gene end was trimmed by 8 bases and the J gene end by 2 bases; junction bases not matched to a gene: 4. Germline CDR1 and CDR2: SEHNR and FQNEAQ (reference sequence). The CDR3 sequence is 14 residues long.

This clonotype was observed a handful of times. The chain is built from TRBV29-1 and TRBJ1-4, with D perhaps matching TRBD1 (6 bases). The V end lost 4 bases, the J end lost 10 bases, and 13 bases lay between the germline ends. The CDR3 contains 12 residues. The germline gives CDR1 SQVTM, CDR2 ANQGSEA. The CDR3 DNA reads as TGCAGCGTTGTACAGGGAAGAGGAAAACTGTTTTTT. Its translation: CSVVQGRGKLFF.

CDR3 sequence: CAIRAPTYEQFF. CDR3 bases: TGTGCCATCAGGGCCCCCACCTATGAGCAGTTCTTC. The genes are TRBV10-3 and TRBJ2-1, with D unclear. The V gene lost 6 bases and the J gene lost 8 bases, with 11 bases spanning the gap. Germline CDR1 and CDR2: ENHRY and SYGVKD. The CDR3 consists of 12 residues.